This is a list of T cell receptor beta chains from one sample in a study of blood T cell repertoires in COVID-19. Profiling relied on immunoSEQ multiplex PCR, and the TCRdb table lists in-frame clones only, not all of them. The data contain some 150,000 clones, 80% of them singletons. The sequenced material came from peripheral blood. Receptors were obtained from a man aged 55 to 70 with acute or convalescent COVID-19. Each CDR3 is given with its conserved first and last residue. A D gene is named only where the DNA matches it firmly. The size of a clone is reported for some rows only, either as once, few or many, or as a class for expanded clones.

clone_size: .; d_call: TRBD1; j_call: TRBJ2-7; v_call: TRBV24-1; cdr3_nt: TGTGCCACCAGTGATCCCCGGACAGGGGGCTACGAGCAGTACTTC; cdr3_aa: CATSDPRTGGYEQYF
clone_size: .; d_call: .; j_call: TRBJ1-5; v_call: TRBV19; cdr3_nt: TGTGCCAGTAGTCCAGCCCGGGGGAGGCCCGGGCAGCCCCAGCATTTT; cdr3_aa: CASSPARGRPGQPQHF
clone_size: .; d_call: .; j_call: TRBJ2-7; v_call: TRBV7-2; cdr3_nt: TGTGCCAGCAGCTTAGGGGGCGGTTTAAGCTACGAGCAGTACTTC; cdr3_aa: CASSLGGGLSYEQYF
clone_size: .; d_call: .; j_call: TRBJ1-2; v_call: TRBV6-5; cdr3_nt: TGTGCCAGCAGTTACTCGAGGAGTCTCTTCGGCTACACCTTC; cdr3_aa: CASSYSRSLFGYTF
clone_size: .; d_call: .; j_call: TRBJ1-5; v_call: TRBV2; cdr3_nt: TGTGCCAGCAGGGCAGGTTCAATGGATCAGCCCCAGCATTTT; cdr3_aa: CASRAGSMDQPQHF
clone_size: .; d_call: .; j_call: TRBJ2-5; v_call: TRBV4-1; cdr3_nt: TGCGCCAGCAGCCCCGTCCGCGGCGGCGAAGAGACCCAGTACTTC; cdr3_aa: CASSPVRGGEETQYF
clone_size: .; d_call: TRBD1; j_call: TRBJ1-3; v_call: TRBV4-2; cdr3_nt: TGTGCCAGCAGCCAAGCGGGACAGAACTCTGGAAACACCATATATTTT; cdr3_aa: CASSQAGQNSGNTIYF
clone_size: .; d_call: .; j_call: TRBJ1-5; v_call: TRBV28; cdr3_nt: TGTGCCACCTCTGGGGGCGGAGCGGGCAATCAGCCCCAGCATTTT; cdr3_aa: CATSGGGAGNQPQHF
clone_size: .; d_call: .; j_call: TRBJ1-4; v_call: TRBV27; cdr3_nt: TGTGCCAGCAGCGTACGTTGGTTGAGGCAAACTAATGAAAAACTGTTTTTT; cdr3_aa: CASSVRWLRQTNEKLFF
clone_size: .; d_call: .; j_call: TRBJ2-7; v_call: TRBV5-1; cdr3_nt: TGCGCCAGCAGCCCAGGGCCCCCCTACGAGCAGTACTTC; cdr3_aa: CASSPGPPYEQYF
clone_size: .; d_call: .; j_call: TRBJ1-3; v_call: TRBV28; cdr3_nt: TGTGCCAGCAGATCCCACGGGTTGGCCACTGGAAACACCATATATTTT; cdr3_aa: CASRSHGLATGNTIYF
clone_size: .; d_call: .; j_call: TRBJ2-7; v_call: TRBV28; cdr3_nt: TGTGCCAGCAACCCCGGGAACCTCTACGAGCAGTACTTC; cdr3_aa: CASNPGNLYEQYF
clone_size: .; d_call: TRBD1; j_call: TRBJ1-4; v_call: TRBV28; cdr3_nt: TGTGCCAGCAGTTTTTGGGACGGACAGGGTGATGAAAAACTGTTTTTT; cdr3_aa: CASSFWDGQGDEKLFF
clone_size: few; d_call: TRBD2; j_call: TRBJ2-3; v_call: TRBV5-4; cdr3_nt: TGTGCCAGCAGCAGCCCAAAGGGAGTAGCGGGGGGACCCAGCACAGATACGCAGTATTTT; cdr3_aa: CASSSPKGVAGGPSTDTQYF
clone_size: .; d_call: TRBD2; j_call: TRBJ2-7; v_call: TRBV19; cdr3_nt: TGTGCCAGTAGTCTGGGCGGGAGCTCCTACGAGCAGTACTTC; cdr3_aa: CASSLGGSSYEQYF
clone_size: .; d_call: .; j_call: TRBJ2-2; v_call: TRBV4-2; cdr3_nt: TGTGCCAGCAGCCAAGTTCAGGGGAACACCGGGGAGCTGTTTTTT; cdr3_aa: CASSQVQGNTGELFF
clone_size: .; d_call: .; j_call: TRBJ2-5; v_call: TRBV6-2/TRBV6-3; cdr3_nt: TGTGCCAGCAGTACCAGGCCACAAGAGACCCAGTACTTC; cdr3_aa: CASSTRPQETQYF
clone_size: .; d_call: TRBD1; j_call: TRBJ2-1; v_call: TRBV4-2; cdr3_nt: TGTGCCAGCAGCCAACCCGCCGGGACAGGGGGTTATAATGAGCAGTTCTTC; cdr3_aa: CASSQPAGTGGYNEQFF
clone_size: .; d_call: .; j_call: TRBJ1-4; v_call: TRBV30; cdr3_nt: TGTGCCGCTTACAGGGCTGGTGGGGAAAAACTGTTTTTT; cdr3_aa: CAAYRAGGEKLFF
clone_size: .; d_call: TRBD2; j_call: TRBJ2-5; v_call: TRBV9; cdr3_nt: TGTGCCAACTCTCTGGCGGGAGGGACTCAAGAGACCCAGTACTTC; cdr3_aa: CANSLAGGTQETQYF
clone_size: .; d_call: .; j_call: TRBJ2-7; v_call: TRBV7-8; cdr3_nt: TGTGCCAGCAGCTTAACTCTGGGGGGCGAGCAGTACTTC; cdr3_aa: CASSLTLGGEQYF
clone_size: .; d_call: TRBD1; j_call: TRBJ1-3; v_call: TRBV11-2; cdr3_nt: TGTGCCAGCAGGAAGACAGGGAACTCTGGAAACACCATATATTTT; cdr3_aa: CASRKTGNSGNTIYF
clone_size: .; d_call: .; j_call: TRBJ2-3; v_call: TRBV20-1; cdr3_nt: TGCAGTGCTAGTGAACCCTCGCCAGGTACGCAGTATTTT; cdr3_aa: CSASEPSPGTQYF
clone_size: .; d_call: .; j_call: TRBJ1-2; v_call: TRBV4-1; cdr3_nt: TGCGCCAGCAGCCCCGCCGAGAACTATGGCTACACCTTC; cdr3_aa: CASSPAENYGYTF
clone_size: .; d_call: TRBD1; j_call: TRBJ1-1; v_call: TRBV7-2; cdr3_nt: TGTGCCAGCAGCTTAGAGACAGGGGTTGCTTTCTTT; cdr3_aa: CASSLETGVAFF
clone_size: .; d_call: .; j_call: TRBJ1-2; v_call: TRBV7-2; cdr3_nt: TGTGCCAGCAGCTTATCTTATGGCTACACCTTC; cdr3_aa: CASSLSYGYTF
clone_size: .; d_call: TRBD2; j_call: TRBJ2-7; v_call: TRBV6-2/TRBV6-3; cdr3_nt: TGTGCCAGCAGTTGGGACGCTAGCGGGACACCGGGGGAGCAGTACTTC; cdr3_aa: CASSWDASGTPGEQYF
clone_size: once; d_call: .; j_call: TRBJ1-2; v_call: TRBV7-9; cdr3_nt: TGTGCCAGCAGCTTAGAGTCGGGAGGCTACACCTTC; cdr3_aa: CASSLESGGYTF
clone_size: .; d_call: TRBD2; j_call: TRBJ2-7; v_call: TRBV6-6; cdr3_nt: TGTGCCAGCAGTCCCGGACTAGCGGGGACCTACGAGCAGTACTTC; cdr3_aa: CASSPGLAGTYEQYF
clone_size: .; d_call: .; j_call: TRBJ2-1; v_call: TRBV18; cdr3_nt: TGTGCCAGCTCACCGGGGGGAGAGAATGAGCAGTTCTTC; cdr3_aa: CASSPGGENEQFF
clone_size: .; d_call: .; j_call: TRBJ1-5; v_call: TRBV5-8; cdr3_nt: TGTGCCAGCAGCCGCACGGGGGGTTATAGCAATCAGCCCCAGCATTTT; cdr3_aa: CASSRTGGYSNQPQHF
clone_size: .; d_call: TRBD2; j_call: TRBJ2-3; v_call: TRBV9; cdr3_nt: TGTGCCAGCAGCGTAACTAGCGGGAGTTACACAGATACGCAGTATTTT; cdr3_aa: CASSVTSGSYTDTQYF
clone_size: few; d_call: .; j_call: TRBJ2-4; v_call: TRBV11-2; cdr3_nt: TGTGCCAGCAGATTTGGCACATATGCTGGAGGGGCCAAAAACATTCAGTACTTC; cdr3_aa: CASRFGTYAGGAKNIQYF
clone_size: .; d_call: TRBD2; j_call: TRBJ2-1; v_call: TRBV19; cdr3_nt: TGTGCCAGTAGTACCGGACTAGCGCTAAATGAGCAGTTCTTC; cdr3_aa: CASSTGLALNEQFF
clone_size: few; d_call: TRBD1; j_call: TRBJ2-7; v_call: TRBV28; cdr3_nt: TGTGCCAGCAGTTTAATCCTTTCCGGGACAGGGGGAAGGACCTACGAGCAGTACTTC; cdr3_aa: CASSLILSGTGGRTYEQYF
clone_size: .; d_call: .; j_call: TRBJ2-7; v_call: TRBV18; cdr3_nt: TGTGCCAGCTCATCCAGGGGCTCCTACGAGCAGTACTTC; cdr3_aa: CASSSRGSYEQYF
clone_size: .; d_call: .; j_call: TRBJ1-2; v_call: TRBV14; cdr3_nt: TGTGCCAGCAGCCAGAACAGAATCAACTATGGCTACACCTTC; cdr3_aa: CASSQNRINYGYTF
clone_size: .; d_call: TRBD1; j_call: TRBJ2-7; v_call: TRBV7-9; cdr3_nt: TGTGCCAGCAGCGCTGCCGGGACAGGGGGTACCTACGAGCAGTACTTC; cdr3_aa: CASSAAGTGGTYEQYF
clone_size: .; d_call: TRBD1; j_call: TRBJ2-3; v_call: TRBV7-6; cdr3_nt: TGTGCCAGCAGCTCGCAGGGGGCTACTAGCACAGATACGCAGTATTTT; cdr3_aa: CASSSQGATSTDTQYF
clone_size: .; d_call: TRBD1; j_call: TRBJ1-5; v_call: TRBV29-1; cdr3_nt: TGCAGCGTGAGACAGGGGAAGGGGAGCAATCAGCCCCAGCATTTT; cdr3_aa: CSVRQGKGSNQPQHF
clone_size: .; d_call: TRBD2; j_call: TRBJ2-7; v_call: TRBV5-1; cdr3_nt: TGCGCCAGCAGTCTAAGCGGGGGTCCTTCCTACGAGCAGTACTTC; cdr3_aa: CASSLSGGPSYEQYF
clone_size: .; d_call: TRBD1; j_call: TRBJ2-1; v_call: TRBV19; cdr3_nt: TGTGCCAGTAGTAGCCCACAGGGGCAGTCGGACAATGAGCAGTTCTTC; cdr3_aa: CASSSPQGQSDNEQFF